The 9 T cell receptor beta chains below come from one sample, sequenced in a study of cytomegalovirus exposure and HLA in healthy donors. Primers for the PCR totalled 60 Vbeta and 13 Jbeta. The table came from immunoSEQ multiplex PCR; TCRdb's copy has only in-frame clones and leaves some out. This table holds more than 95,000 clones, 65% to 80% found once. Sequenced: PBMCs. The source of these receptors is a woman between 55 and 75 years old in good health and CMV-seropositive.

The chain is built from TRBV6-1 and TRBJ2-7; D remains ambiguous. Trimming pared 6 bases from V and 7 bases from J, leaving 13 bases between. The CDR3 consists of 12 residues. Germline CDR1 is MNHNS and CDR2 is SASEGT. CDR3 DNA: TGTGCCAGCAGGAGAACTCAAATGGAGCAGTACTTC. Its protein is CASRRTQMEQYF.

The chain employs TRBV28 and TRBJ2-3; the match to TRBD1 covers 7 bases. V lost 6 bases, J lost 2 bases, and 8 bases stayed unmatched. The CDR3 is 15 residues long. Germline V gene data show CDR1 as MDHEN and CDR2 as SYDVKM. DNA of the CDR3: TGTGCCAGCAGGTCCAGGACAGGTTTCACAGATACGCAGTATTTT. Encoded protein: CASRSRTGFTDTQYF.

This chain joins TRBV5-1 and TRBJ2-7; 9 bases line up with TRBD1. Germline V gene data show CDR1 as SGHRS and CDR2 as YFSETQ. Trimming cost V 5 bases and J 4 bases; bases outside gene matches: 10. The CDR3 runs to 15 residues. The chain's CDR3 is CASSTNPGTGYEQYF. The CDR3 DNA follows: TGCGCCAGCAGTACGAACCCCGGGACAGGGTACGAGCAGTACTTC.

V usage is TRBV7-2 and J usage is TRBJ1-4; D is ambiguous. CDR1 and CDR2 (germline): SGHTA, FQGNSA. This CDR3 contains 13 residues. V was cut by 1 base and J by 3 bases, with 3 bases left in between. CDR3 coding DNA: TGTGCCAGCAGCTTAGGGCCTAATGAAAAACTGTTTTTT. It encodes CASSLGPNEKLFF. Using reference TRBV7-2 and TRBJ1-4 for the parts outside the CDR3, the full variable domain is GAGVSQSPSNKVTEKGKDVELRCDPISGHTALYWYRQSLGQGLEFLIYFQGNSAPDKSGLPSDRFSAERTGGSVSTLTIQRTQQEDSAVYLCASSLGPNEKLFFGSGTQLSVL.

This rearrangement joins TRBV18 to TRBJ2-1; D remains unclear. The CDR3 extends over 16 amino acids. Trimming left V 3 bases short and J 0 bases short, with 12 bases between. CDR1 and CDR2 from the germline V gene are KGHSH and LQKENI. Here the CDR3 DNA reads TGTGCCAGCTCACCCAGACTCCAGAGCTCCTACAATGAGCAGTTCTTC. This encodes CASSPRLQSSYNEQFF.

The chain uses TRBV5-1 and TRBJ1-2; 9 positions match TRBD1. The CDR3 sequence is 13 residues long. The V gene end was trimmed by 3 bases and the J gene end by 7 bases; junction bases not matched to a gene: 4. Germline-derived CDR1 and CDR2 are SGHRS and YFSETQ. CDR3 nucleotides: TGCGCCAGCAGCTGGACAGGGGACAGTGGCTACACCTTC. It yields the protein CASSWTGDSGYTF.

The gene calls are TRBV6-1 and TRBJ1-6; D perhaps matches TRBD1 (6 bases). The CDR3 is 13 amino acids. V was pared by 6 bases and J by 5 bases, with 8 bases between. Germline V CDR1 and CDR2: MNHNS, SASEGT. CDR3 sequence: CASRQGNNSPLHF. The CDR3 nucleotides are TGTGCCAGCAGACAGGGAAATAATTCACCCCTCCACTTT.

The chain joins TRBV27 to TRBJ1-1; maybe TRBD1 (6 bases). V lost 2 bases and J lost 0, with 7 bases in between. CDR1 and CDR2 from the germline V gene are MNHEY and SMNVEV (reference sequence). CDR3 length equals 14 residues. DNA of the CDR3: TGTGCCAGCAGTTTACAGGGGTTGAACACTGAAGCTTTCTTT. This translates into CASSLQGLNTEAFF.

This chain links TRBV5-6 with TRBJ2-5; 9 bases match TRBD2. The DNA end lines up better with TRBJ2-7; the J call may be wrong. From germline, CDR1 is SGHDT and CDR2 YYEEEE. The CDR3 has 16 amino acids. The CDR3 coding sequence is TGTGCCAGCAGCTTTCCAGCGGGAGGCACCTCCTACGAGCAGTACTTC. Amino acid sequence: CASSFPAGGTSYEQYF.